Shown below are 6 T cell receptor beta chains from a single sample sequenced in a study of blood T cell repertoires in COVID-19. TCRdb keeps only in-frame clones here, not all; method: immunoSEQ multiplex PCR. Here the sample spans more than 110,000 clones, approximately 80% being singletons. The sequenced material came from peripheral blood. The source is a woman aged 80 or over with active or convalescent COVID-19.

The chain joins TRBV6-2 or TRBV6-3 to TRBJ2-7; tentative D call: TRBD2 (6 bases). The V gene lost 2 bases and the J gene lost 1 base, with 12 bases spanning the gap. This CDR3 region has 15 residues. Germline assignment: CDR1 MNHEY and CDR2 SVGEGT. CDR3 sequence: CASSYGYGGSYEQYF. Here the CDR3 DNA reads TGTGCCAGCAGTTACGGCTATGGGGGGTCCTACGAGCAGTACTTC.

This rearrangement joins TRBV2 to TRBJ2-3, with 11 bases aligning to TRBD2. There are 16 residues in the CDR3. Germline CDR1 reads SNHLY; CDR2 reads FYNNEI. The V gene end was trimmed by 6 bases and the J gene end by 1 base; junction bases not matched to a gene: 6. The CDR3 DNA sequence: TGTGCCAGCAGACTAACTAGCGGGGGAGGCACAGATACGCAGTATTTT. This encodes CASRLTSGGGTDTQYF.

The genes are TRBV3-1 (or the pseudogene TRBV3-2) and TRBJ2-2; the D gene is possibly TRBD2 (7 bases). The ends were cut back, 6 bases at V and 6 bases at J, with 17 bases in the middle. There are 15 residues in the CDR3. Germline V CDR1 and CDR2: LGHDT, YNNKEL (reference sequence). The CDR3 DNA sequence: TGTGCCAGCAGTAAGTCGGGGGGCAATTCCGGGGAGCTGTTTTTT. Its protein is CASSKSGGNSGELFF.

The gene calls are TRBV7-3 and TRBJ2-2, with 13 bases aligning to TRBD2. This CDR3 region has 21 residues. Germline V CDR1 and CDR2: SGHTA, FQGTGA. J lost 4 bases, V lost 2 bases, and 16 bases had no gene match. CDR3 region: CASSLLSSGLAGAKPTGELFF. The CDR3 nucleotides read TGTGCCAGCAGCTTACTGAGTTCCGGACTAGCGGGGGCCAAACCCACCGGGGAGCTGTTTTTT.

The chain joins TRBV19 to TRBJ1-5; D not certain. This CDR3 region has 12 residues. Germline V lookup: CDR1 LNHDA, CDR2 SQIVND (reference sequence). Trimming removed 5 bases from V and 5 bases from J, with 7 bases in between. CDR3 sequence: CASSLLDQPQHF. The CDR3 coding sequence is TGTGCCAGTAGTTTATTAGATCAGCCCCAGCATTTT.

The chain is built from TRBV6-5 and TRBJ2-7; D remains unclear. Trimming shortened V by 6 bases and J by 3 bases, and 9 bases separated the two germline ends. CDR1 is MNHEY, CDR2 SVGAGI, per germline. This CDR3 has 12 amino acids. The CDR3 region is CASSGLSYEQYF. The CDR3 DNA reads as TGTGCCAGCAGCGGTTTAAGCTACGAGCAGTACTTC.